The source of this T cell receptor beta chain is a study of blood T cell repertoires in COVID-19. In assigning cohorts, the study relied on participant-reported clinical history. This CDR3 spans 16 amino acids. With 5 bases clipped from V and 2 bases from J, the junction kept 7 bases outside the gene matches. Germline V gene lookup returns CDR1 MNHEY and CDR2 SVGEGT. The method was immunoSEQ multiplex PCR; TCRdb's version includes in-frame clones alone and lacks a portion of them. Of a few hundred thousand clones in the sample, approximately 89% were seen once. Sequenced material: PBMCs or T cells enriched from blood (not recorded which). This TCR derives from a woman aged 30 to 39 who had recovered from COVID-19. The chain couples TRBV6-2 or TRBV6-3 to TRBJ2-7; the match to TRBD2 covers 12 bases. This CDR3 reads CASSASSGRAPYEQYF. The CDR3 DNA sequence: TGTGCCAGCAGTGCTTCTAGCGGGAGGGCCCCCTACGAGCAGTACTTC.